This is a list of T cell receptor beta chains from one sample in a study of blood T cell repertoires in COVID-19. Here immunoSEQ multiplex PCR was the method, and the copy in TCRdb shows in-frame clones only, minus some. The sample lists about 250,000 clones; 65% to 90% were seen once. The specimen sequenced was peripheral blood. These receptors were taken from a man aged 50 to 59 with active or convalescent COVID-19. CDR3s include the opening cysteine and the closing phenylalanine or tryptophan. The order of the fields is clone size, J gene, V gene, D gene, CDR3 DNA, CDR3 protein. A D gene is named only where the DNA matches it firmly. Clone sizes are given selectively: once, few, many, or a class where the clone is expanded.

size: .; J: TRBJ1-5; V: TRBV10-1; D: TRBD1; DNA: TGCGCCAGCAGACTCGACAGGGGAAGCAATCAGCCCCAGCATTTT; CDR3: CASRLDRGSNQPQHF
size: .; J: TRBJ1-3; V: TRBV6-5; D: .; DNA: TGTGCCAGCAGCCCCGAGGGTTTTGCGGGAAACACCATATATTTT; CDR3: CASSPEGFAGNTIYF
size: .; J: TRBJ2-1; V: TRBV7-9; D: TRBD2; DNA: TGTGCCAGCAGCCCCGGGACTAGCGCTGGCAATGAGCAGTTCTTC; CDR3: CASSPGTSAGNEQFF
size: .; J: TRBJ1-2; V: TRBV4-3; D: .; DNA: TGCGCCAGCAGCCAAGATCGGGGTTCTACAAGGCACATCAACTATGGCTACACCTTC; CDR3: CASSQDRGSTRHINYGYTF
size: .; J: TRBJ2-1; V: TRBV4-2; D: .; DNA: TGTGCCAGCAGCCAAGATAGGTCCCAGGGTTACAATGAGCAGTTCTTC; CDR3: CASSQDRSQGYNEQFF
size: .; J: TRBJ2-7; V: TRBV5-1; D: TRBD1; DNA: TGCGCCAGCAGTTTAGGACAGGGGAGGTACGAGCAGTACTTC; CDR3: CASSLGQGRYEQYF
size: .; J: TRBJ2-7; V: TRBV5-4; D: .; DNA: TGTGCCAGCAGCCTGAAGTCAACTGTGTCTCTAACGCCGTACGAGCAGTACTTC; CDR3: CASSLKSTVSLTPYEQYF
size: .; J: TRBJ2-3; V: TRBV28; D: .; DNA: TGTGCCAGCACGAACCGCGAGACTAGCACAGATACGCAGTATTTT; CDR3: CASTNRETSTDTQYF
size: .; J: TRBJ2-1; V: TRBV4-3; D: TRBD2; DNA: TGCGCCAGCAGCCACCGACTAGCGGTCAGCCACTCCTACAATGAGCAGTTCTTC; CDR3: CASSHRLAVSHSYNEQFF
size: .; J: TRBJ2-1; V: TRBV7-8; D: TRBD2; DNA: TGTGCCAGCAGCGCCTATCTTGGTAGCGGGAGAGGTGATGAGCAGTTCTTC; CDR3: CASSAYLGSGRGDEQFF
size: .; J: TRBJ2-7; V: TRBV10-3; D: TRBD2; DNA: TGTGCCATCAGTGAGTCGGGGCGCGGGAGGGCCTCAAACGAGCAGTACTTC; CDR3: CAISESGRGRASNEQYF
size: .; J: TRBJ2-1; V: TRBV2; D: TRBD1; DNA: TGTGCCAGCAGCTTGGACAGGGATGATGAGCAGTTCTTC; CDR3: CASSLDRDDEQFF
size: .; J: TRBJ1-1; V: TRBV4-2; D: TRBD1; DNA: TGTGCCAGCAGCCAAGCTGGGGGGACAGGGAGGGCTGAAGCTTTCTTT; CDR3: CASSQAGGTGRAEAFF
size: .; J: TRBJ1-4; V: TRBV4-1; D: TRBD1; DNA: TGCGCCAGCAGCCTCCGGGACAGTAATGAAAAACTGTTTTTT; CDR3: CASSLRDSNEKLFF
size: .; J: TRBJ1-1; V: TRBV5-6; D: .; DNA: TGTGCCAGCAGCTTCCTTGGCCGTGAAGCTTTCTTT; CDR3: CASSFLGREAFF
size: few; J: TRBJ2-1; V: TRBV6-1; D: .; DNA: TGTGCCAGCAGTGAACTGAGGGTAGGTTCCTACAATGAGCAGTTCTTC; CDR3: CASSELRVGSYNEQFF
size: .; J: TRBJ2-3; V: TRBV28; D: TRBD1; DNA: TGTGCCAGCAGTTCCTTAGGGACAGCGGACACAGATACGCAGTATTTT; CDR3: CASSSLGTADTDTQYF
size: .; J: TRBJ1-2; V: TRBV29-1; D: .; DNA: TGCAGCGTCCTGGGGGCTGCCCCTGGCTACACCTTC; CDR3: CSVLGAAPGYTF
size: .; J: TRBJ2-1; V: TRBV24-1; D: TRBD2; DNA: TGTGCCACCAGCTTAGGGACTAGCGGGAGCAATGAGCAGTTCTTC; CDR3: CATSLGTSGSNEQFF
size: .; J: TRBJ1-6; V: TRBV7-2; D: .; DNA: TGTGCCAGCAGCTTATTCTCGAATTCACCCCTCCACTTT; CDR3: CASSLFSNSPLHF
size: .; J: TRBJ1-2; V: TRBV11-1; D: .; DNA: TGTGCCAGCAGCTTAGTGCCGGGGGACGGCTACACCTTC; CDR3: CASSLVPGDGYTF
size: .; J: TRBJ2-2; V: TRBV7-9; D: .; DNA: TGTGCCAGCAGCTTAGCTCAGTACACCGGGGAGCTGTTTTTT; CDR3: CASSLAQYTGELFF
size: once; J: TRBJ2-7; V: TRBV2; D: .; DNA: TGTGCCAGCAGTCTTGACAGTTCCTACGAGCAGTACTTC; CDR3: CASSLDSSYEQYF
size: .; J: TRBJ1-5; V: TRBV19; D: .; DNA: TGTGCCAGTAGTTGGGGGGATCAGCCCCAGCATTTT; CDR3: CASSWGDQPQHF
size: .; J: TRBJ1-1; V: TRBV29-1; D: TRBD1; DNA: TGCAGCGTTGAAGATGGGGTAGACAGGGGGTACACTGAAGCTTTCTTT; CDR3: CSVEDGVDRGYTEAFF
size: .; J: TRBJ2-2; V: TRBV7-2; D: TRBD2; DNA: TGTGCCAGCAGCTTAGTGGCGGGAGGCACCGGGGAGCTGTTTTTT; CDR3: CASSLVAGGTGELFF